These 5 T cell receptor beta chains came from one sample sequenced in a study of vaccination and CD4 T cells after COVID-19. Treatment in this sample: approximately nine-day PBMC culture with coronavirus spike peptide pools or control peptides (ViraFEST assay). Their specific antigens are unknown. The Oncomine TCR Beta short-read assay sequenced DNA from cultured CD4+ T cells. In TCRdb, the PCR reads were re-called with MiXCR into one record per CDR3 protein. The sample shows around 15,000 distinct CDR3 sequences, 65% to 80% of them seen only once. The sequencing sample was made of CD4+ T cells from blood, cultured in vitro. The source is a human donor who had recovered from COVID-19.

This clonotype has just a few counts. CDR3 residues: CATSPRSGARGQPQHF. The CDR3 DNA follows: TGTGCCACCAGCCCCCGCTCGGGGGCGCGAGGTCAGCCCCAGCATTTT. V and J are TRBV15 and TRBJ1-5; D perhaps matches TRBD1 (6 bases). V dropped 5 bases and J dropped 6 bases, with 20 bases sitting between them. The CDR3 has 16 residues. Germline assignment: CDR1 LNHNV and CDR2 YYDKDF (reference sequence).

This clonotype was seen a handful of times. The chain employs TRBV7-2 and TRBJ2-3; unclear D gene. Germline V gene lookup returns CDR1 SGHTA and CDR2 FQGNSA. Trimming stripped 1 base from V and 0 bases from J, with 5 bases between. This CDR3 contains 14 residues. CDR3 DNA: TGTGCCAGCAGCTTAGTTTCTAGCACAGATACGCAGTATTTT. Its protein is CASSLVSSTDTQYF. Full variable domain (rest looked up from reference TRBV7-2 and TRBJ2-3): GAGVSQSPSNKVTEKGKDVELRCDPISGHTALYWYRQSLGQGLEFLIYFQGNSAPDKSGLPSDRFSAERTGGSVSTLTIQRTQQEDSAVYLCASSLVSSTDTQYFGPGTRLTVL.

This chain connects TRBV7-9 to TRBJ2-3, with a tentative D call TRBD1 (6 bases). The CDR3 has 18 residues. V shed 6 bases and J shed 0 bases, with 22 bases lying between them. Looked up from germline, CDR1 is SEHNR and CDR2 is FQNEAQ (reference sequence). The CDR3 loop is CASSTTPTGTYSTDTQYF. The CDR3 region has the DNA TGTGCCAGCAGTACAACCCCGACCGGGACATATAGCACAGATACGCAGTATTTT.

The chain employs TRBV7-3 and TRBJ1-1; D may be TRBD1 (6 bases). This CDR3 region has 14 residues. In germline, CDR1 is SGHTA, CDR2 FQGTGA. V lost 4 bases and J 10 bases, leaving 19 bases between the germline ends. DNA for the CDR3: TGTGCCAGCAGCTCACAGGGTTCGGGGGTTGGAGCTTTCTTT. This codes for CASSSQGSGVGAFF.

This rearrangement joins TRBV20-1 to TRBJ1-1; the D is unclear. Trimming removed 1 base at V and 11 bases at J, with 11 bases between. This CDR3 contains 11 residues. CDR1 is DFQATT and CDR2 is SNEGSKA in the germline V gene (reference sequence). DNA for the CDR3: TGCAGTGCTAGAGGTGCAGTGGGCGCTTTCTTT. Translating it yields CSARGAVGAFF.